This T cell receptor beta chain was captured in a study of blood T cell repertoires in COVID-19. The table lists this clone with a few counts. The table came from immunoSEQ multiplex PCR; TCRdb's copy has only in-frame clones and leaves some out. Of about 150,000 clones in the sample, about 83% are singletons; the top ten hold about 15%. This sequence was found in a woman aged 80 or older with acute or convalescent COVID-19. Sample: peripheral blood.

This CDR3 reads CASSLSAGTDTQYF. The DNA for the CDR3 is TGTGCCAGCAGTTTATCCGCAGGCACAGATACGCAGTATTTT. This chain joins TRBV27 and TRBJ2-3; D gene unclear. Germline assignment: CDR1 MNHEY and CDR2 SMNVEV (reference sequence). The CDR3 is made up of 14 amino acids. The germline V and J ends were trimmed by 0 bases and 1 base, with 5 bases remaining between them.